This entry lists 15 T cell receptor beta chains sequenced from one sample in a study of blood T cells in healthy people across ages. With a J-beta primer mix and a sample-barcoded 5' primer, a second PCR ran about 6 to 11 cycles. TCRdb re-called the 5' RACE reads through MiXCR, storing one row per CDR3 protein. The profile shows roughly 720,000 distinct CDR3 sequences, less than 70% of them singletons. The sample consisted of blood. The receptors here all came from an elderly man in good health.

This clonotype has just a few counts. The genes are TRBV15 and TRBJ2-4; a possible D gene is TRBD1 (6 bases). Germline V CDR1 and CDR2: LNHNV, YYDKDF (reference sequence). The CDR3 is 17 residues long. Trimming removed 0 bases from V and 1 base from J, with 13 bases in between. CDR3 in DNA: TGTGCCACCAGCAGAGATTCGACTGACAGGGCCAAAAACATTCAGTACTTC. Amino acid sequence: CATSRDSTDRAKNIQYF. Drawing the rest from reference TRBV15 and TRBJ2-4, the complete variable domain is DAMVIQNPRYQVTQFGKPVTLSCSQTLNHNVMYWYQQKSSQAPKLLFHYYDKDFNNEADTPDNFQSRRPNTSFCFLDIRSPGLGDTAMYLCATSRDSTDRAKNIQYFGAGTRLSVL.

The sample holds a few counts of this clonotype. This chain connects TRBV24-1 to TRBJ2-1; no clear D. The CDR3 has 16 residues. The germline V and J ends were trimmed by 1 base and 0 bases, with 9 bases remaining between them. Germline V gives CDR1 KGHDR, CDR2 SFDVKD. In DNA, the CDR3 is TGTGCCACCAGTGATTTAACTGGCGGCTCCTACAATGAGCAGTTCTTC. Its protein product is CATSDLTGGSYNEQFF.

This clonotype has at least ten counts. DNA of the CDR3: TGCAGTGCTAGAGTCCAGGGGGCGACGGAGGGAGTTGGGAAACTGTTTTTT. Amino acids: CSARVQGATEGVGKLFF. The V and J genes are TRBV20-1 and TRBJ1-4; 8 bases match TRBD1. CDR1 is DFQATT and CDR2 is SNEGSKA in the germline V gene (reference sequence). The CDR3 sequence is 17 residues long. With V trimmed by 1 base and J by 11 bases, 18 bases remained unmatched.

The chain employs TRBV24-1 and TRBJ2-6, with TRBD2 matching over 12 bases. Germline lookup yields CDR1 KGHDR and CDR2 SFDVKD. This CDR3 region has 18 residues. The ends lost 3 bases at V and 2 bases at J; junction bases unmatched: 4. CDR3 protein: CATSDPTSGSAGANVLTF. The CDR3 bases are TGTGCCACCAGTGATCCGACTAGCGGGAGCGCTGGGGCCAACGTCCTGACTTTC.

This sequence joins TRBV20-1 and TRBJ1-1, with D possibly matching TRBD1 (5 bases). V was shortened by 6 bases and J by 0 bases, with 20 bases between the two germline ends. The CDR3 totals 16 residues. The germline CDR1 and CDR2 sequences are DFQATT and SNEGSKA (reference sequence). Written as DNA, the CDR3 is TGCAGTGCCAAGAAGCGGGGCCAGAAGATGAACACTGAAGCTTTCTTT. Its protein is CSAKKRGQKMNTEAFF.

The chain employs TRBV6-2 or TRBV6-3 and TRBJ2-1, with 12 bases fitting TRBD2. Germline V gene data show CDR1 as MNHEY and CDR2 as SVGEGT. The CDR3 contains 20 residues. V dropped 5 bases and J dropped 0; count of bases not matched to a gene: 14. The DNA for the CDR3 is TGTGCCAGCAGTACCCCTAGCGGGAGGGCAAGAATCAGCTCCTACAATGAGCAGTTCTTC. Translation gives CASSTPSGRARISSYNEQFF.

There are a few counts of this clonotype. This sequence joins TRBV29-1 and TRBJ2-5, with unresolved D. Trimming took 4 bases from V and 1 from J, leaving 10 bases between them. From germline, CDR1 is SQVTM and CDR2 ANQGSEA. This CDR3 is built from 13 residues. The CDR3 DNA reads TGCAGCGTTGGGCAAAGCTCCCAAGAGACCCAGTACTTC. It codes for CSVGQSSQETQYF.

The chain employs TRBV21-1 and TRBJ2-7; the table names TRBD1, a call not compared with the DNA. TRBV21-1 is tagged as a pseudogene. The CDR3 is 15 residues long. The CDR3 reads CASTETRDALDEQYF. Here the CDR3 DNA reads TGTGCCAGCACCGAGACGAGGGACGCCTTGGACGAGCAGTACTTC.

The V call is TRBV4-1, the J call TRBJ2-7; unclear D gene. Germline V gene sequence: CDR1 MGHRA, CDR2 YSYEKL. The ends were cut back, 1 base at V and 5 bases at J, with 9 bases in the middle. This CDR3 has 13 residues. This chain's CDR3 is CASSQGLLDEQYF. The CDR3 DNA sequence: TGCGCCAGCAGCCAAGGACTCCTGGACGAGCAGTACTTC.

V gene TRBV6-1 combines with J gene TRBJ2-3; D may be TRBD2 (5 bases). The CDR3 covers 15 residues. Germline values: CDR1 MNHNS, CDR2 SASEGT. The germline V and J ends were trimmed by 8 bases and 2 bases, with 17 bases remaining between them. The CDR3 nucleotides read TGTGCCAGCGGGAGCGGTAGAGGTTACACAGATACGCAGTATTTT. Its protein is CASGSGRGYTDTQYF.

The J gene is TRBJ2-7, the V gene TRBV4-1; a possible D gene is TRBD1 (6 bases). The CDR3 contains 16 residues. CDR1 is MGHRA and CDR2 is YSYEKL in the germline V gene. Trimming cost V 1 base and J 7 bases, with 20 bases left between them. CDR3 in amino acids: CASSQGVRDKTREQYF. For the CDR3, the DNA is TGCGCCAGCAGCCAAGGGGTGAGGGACAAAACACGTGAGCAGTACTTC.

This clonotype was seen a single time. CDR3 DNA sequence: TGTGCCAGCAGCCAAGTACCTTTCGGGAGCTACGAGCAGTACTTC. The encoded protein is CASSQVPFGSYEQYF. V usage is TRBV3-1 and J usage is TRBJ2-4; D may be TRBD2 (6 bases). The J call may be wrong; the DNA end is better matched by TRBJ2-7. The CDR3 is made up of 15 amino acids. From germline, CDR1 is LGHDT and CDR2 YNNKEL (reference sequence).

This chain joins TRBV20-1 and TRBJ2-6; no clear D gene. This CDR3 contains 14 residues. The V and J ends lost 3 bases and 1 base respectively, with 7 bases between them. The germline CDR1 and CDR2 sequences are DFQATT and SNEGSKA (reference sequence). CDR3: CSASPRSGANVLTF. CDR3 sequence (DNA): TGCAGTGCTAGTCCCAGATCTGGGGCCAACGTCCTGACTTTC.

Here the CDR3 DNA reads TGTGCCAGTACGAACAGGGGGCTGCCTCAAGAGACCCAGTACTTC. Translating gives CASTNRGLPQETQYF. The rearrangement uses TRBV2 and TRBJ2-5, with 9 bases that match TRBD1. CDR3 length: 15 amino acids. Trimming took 9 bases from V and 2 from J; bases not matched to a gene: 10. Germline V gives CDR1 SNHLY, CDR2 FYNNEI.

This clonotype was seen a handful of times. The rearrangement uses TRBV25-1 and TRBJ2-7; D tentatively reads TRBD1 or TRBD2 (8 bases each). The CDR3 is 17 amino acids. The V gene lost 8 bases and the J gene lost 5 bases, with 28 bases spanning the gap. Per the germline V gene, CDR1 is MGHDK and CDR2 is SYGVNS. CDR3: CASANRGGAGVADEQYF. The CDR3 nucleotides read TGTGCCAGCGCTAACAGGGGGGGAGCGGGAGTGGCGGACGAGCAGTACTTC.